The text below deals with one TCR beta chain. Its antigen is unknown. The sample has other DNA sequences that encode this CDR3 too. Clones were sequenced by immunoSEQ multiplex PCR, and TCRdb holds only the in-frame ones, with some missing. The sample contains some 360,000 clones, less than 75% of which appear only once. This entry comes from a study of shared clonotypes between healthy human individuals. Findings and limits, study-wide: What naive subsets generally showed was a larger estimated richness than memory subsets showed.

The sequence was obtained from a man aged 30-40 years in good health. Source material: memory CD4+ T cells sorted from blood. As to subset: CD45RA-negative fraction.

The CDR3 sequence: CASSQGVNQPQHF. CDR3 nucleotide sequence: TGTGCCAGCAGCCAAGGGGTCAATCAGCCCCAGCATTTT. The J gene is TRBJ1-5, the V gene TRBV14; no clear D gene. Trimming left V 1 base short and J 3 bases short, with 4 bases between. From germline, CDR1 is SGHDN and CDR2 FVKESK. The CDR3 covers 13 residues.